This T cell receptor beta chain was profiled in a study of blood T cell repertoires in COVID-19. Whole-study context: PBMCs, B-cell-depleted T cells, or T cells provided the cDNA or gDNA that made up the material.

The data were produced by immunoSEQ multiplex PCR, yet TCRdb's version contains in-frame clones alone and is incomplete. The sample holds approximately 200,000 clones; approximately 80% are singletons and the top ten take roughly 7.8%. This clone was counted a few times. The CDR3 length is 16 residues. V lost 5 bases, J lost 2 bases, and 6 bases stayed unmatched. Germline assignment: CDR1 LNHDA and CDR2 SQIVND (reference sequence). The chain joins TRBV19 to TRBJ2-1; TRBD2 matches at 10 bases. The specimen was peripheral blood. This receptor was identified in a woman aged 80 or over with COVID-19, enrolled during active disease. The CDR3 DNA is TGTGCCAGTAGTCTCTGGGGACTAGCGACCTACAATGAGCAGTTCTTC. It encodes CASSLWGLATYNEQFF.